This T cell receptor beta chain was found in a study of blood T cells in healthy people across ages. Overall study findings and caveats: Per million T cells, TCR beta diversity dropped roughly linearly as age increased. Aged donors had fewer naive CD4+ cells and lower diversity than long-lived donors.

J gave up 0 bases and V 5 bases, and 4 bases lay outside the gene matches. CDR1 and CDR2 from the germline V gene are MNHEY and SMNVEV (reference sequence). CDR3 length: 15 amino acids. A second PCR of 7 to 11 cycles used a sample-barcoded 5' primer and a J-beta primer mix. TCRdb passed the 5' RACE reads through MiXCR, listing each CDR3 protein once. The sample shows about 1.1 million distinct CDR3 sequences, roughly two fifths of them seen only once. As regards this clonotype: Its antigen remains unknown.

The source is a man between 18 and 29 years old in good health. The sequenced material came from blood. The chain recombines TRBV27 with TRBJ2-3, with 8 bases matching TRBD1. CDR3: CASSDDRGSTDTQYF. The CDR3 nucleotides read TGTGCCAGCAGTGACGACAGGGGTAGCACAGATACGCAGTATTTT.